These T cell receptor beta chains were read from a single sample in a study of a mutant IDH1 vaccine in newly diagnosed glioma. Which antigens these TCRs recognize remains unknown. Assay used: immunoSEQ multiplex PCR; TCRdb lists only in-frame clones, some missing. The profile shows about 94,000 clones, roughly 91% of them singletons. The material sequenced was PBMCs, taken from a glioma patient whose treatment included an IDH1 peptide vaccine. The receptors here all came from a woman in her forties or fifties with glioma. Each CDR3 is given with its conserved first and last residue. The order of the fields is CDR3 DNA, CDR3 protein, V gene, D gene, clone size, J gene. A D gene is named only where the DNA matches it firmly. Part of the rows lack a size; the others show once, few, many or a class for expanded clones.

TGTGCCTGGAGTGTCGGAACAGATACGCAGTATTTT | CAWSVGTDTQYF | TRBV30 | NA | NA | TRBJ2-3
TGTGCCAGCAGTGCCAGGACAGGGGAAAAACTGTTTTTT | CASSARTGEKLFF | TRBV6-1 | TRBD1 | NA | TRBJ1-4
TGTGCCAGCAGTTCGCCGGGAGGGGGGATCTATGGCTACACCTTC | CASSSPGGGIYGYTF | TRBV28 | NA | NA | TRBJ1-2
TGTGCCAGCAGCTTTGGGAGCGGGAGCTACGAGCAGTACTTC | CASSFGSGSYEQYF | TRBV11-2 | TRBD2 | NA | TRBJ2-7
TGCGCCAGCAGCGATGGACAGGGGGACAATCAGCCCCAGCATTTT | CASSDGQGDNQPQHF | TRBV5-1 | TRBD1 | NA | TRBJ1-5
TGTGCCAGCAGCTTGCACGCGACCTACGAGCAGTACTTC | CASSLHATYEQYF | TRBV5-6 | NA | NA | TRBJ2-7
TGTGCCAGCAGCCAAGGCGGGAGCTCCTACAATGAGCAGTTCTTC | CASSQGGSSYNEQFF | TRBV14 | TRBD2 | NA | TRBJ2-1
TGTGCCTGGAATCCGGGACAGGGATCCCACGAGCAGTACTTC | CAWNPGQGSHEQYF | TRBV30 | TRBD1 | NA | TRBJ2-7
TGCAGCGTTGAAGAGGCGCAGGGATTTACCTACGAGCAGTACTTC | CSVEEAQGFTYEQYF | TRBV29-1 | NA | NA | TRBJ2-7
TGTGCCAGCAGTGGGGACTCTGGAAACACCATATATTTT | CASSGDSGNTIYF | TRBV6-4 | NA | NA | TRBJ1-3
TGTGCCAGCAGTTTCACCCGAGCTAGCGTCTACGAGCAGTACTTC | CASSFTRASVYEQYF | TRBV27 | NA | once | TRBJ2-7
TGTGCCAGCAGCGGTCCCCCCACCGCCAATGAGCAGTTCTTC | CASSGPPTANEQFF | TRBV9 | NA | NA | TRBJ2-1
TGTGCCAGCAGTACAGGGCGTGCTTACGAAAAACTGTTTTTT | CASSTGRAYEKLFF | TRBV2 | NA | NA | TRBJ1-4
TGTGCCAGCAGCCAAGGCCGTCAAGGGACCCAGTACTTC | CASSQGRQGTQYF | TRBV6-5 | NA | NA | TRBJ2-5
TGTGCCAGCAGCGTAGCTCCGAGGACCTATGGCTACACCTTC | CASSVAPRTYGYTF | TRBV9 | NA | NA | TRBJ1-2
TGTGCCTGCACAACAGGGGAAAGCCCCTACAATGAGCAGTTCTTC | CACTTGESPYNEQFF | TRBV30 | TRBD1 | NA | TRBJ2-1
TGCGCCAGCAGCCAGACCACCCAAGAGACCCAGTACTTC | CASSQTTQETQYF | TRBV4-1 | NA | NA | TRBJ2-5
TGTGCCAGCAGCTTAGGCGGGACAGAATATGGCTACACCTTC | CASSLGGTEYGYTF | TRBV11-3 | TRBD1 | NA | TRBJ1-2
TGTGCCAGCAGCTACATAGCGGCATCAGATACGCAGTATTTT | CASSYIAASDTQYF | TRBV7-2 | NA | NA | TRBJ2-3
TGCGCCAGCAGCCCCCCCCACGGGGGCGCCTACAATGAGCAGTTCTTC | CASSPPHGGAYNEQFF | TRBV4-1 | NA | NA | TRBJ2-1
TGTGCCAGCAGTGAAGCGCGGGTAGGGCGGGATGGCGAGCAGTACTTC | CASSEARVGRDGEQYF | TRBV2 | NA | NA | TRBJ2-7
TGTGCCAGCAGGGGGGACAGCTACGAGCAGTACTTC | CASRGDSYEQYF | TRBV5-5 | TRBD1 | NA | TRBJ2-7
TGTGCCTGGGAGACAGGGGGCCCTTACGAAGAGACCCAGTACTTC | CAWETGGPYEETQYF | TRBV30 | TRBD1 | NA | TRBJ2-5
TGTGCCAGCAGTCCAAGGGACAGGGGGCTCCACGAGCAGTACTTC | CASSPRDRGLHEQYF | TRBV27 | TRBD1 | NA | TRBJ2-7
TGTGCCAGCAGTTCGGACCTTGAGGGTAACTATGGCTACACCTTC | CASSSDLEGNYGYTF | TRBV6-6 | NA | NA | TRBJ1-2
TGCGCCAGCAGCGTGGACTCTCGCTCTGGAAACACCATATATTTT | CASSVDSRSGNTIYF | TRBV5-1 | NA | few | TRBJ1-3
TGTGCCACCACCTTCCGAGGCACAGATACGCAGTATTTT | CATTFRGTDTQYF | TRBV7-9 | NA | NA | TRBJ2-3
TGTGCCAGTAGTAACGTGGGAGGCCCCTACAATGAGCAGTTCTTC | CASSNVGGPYNEQFF | TRBV19 | NA | NA | TRBJ2-1
TGTGCCAGCAGTGACGGGGCTCAGGGGCCCGAGACCCAGTACTTC | CASSDGAQGPETQYF | TRBV6-1 | NA | NA | TRBJ2-5
TGCAGCGTTGTAGGGGGGTCTTCGAACACCGGGGAGCTGTTTTTT | CSVVGGSSNTGELFF | TRBV29-1 | NA | once | TRBJ2-2
TGTGCCAGCAGTTTAAGTGACGGGATGAGAGATACGCAGTATTTT | CASSLSDGMRDTQYF | TRBV28 | NA | NA | TRBJ2-3
TGTGCCAGCAGCTTAGGAGGGAACAAGGCCTACGAGCAGTACTTC | CASSLGGNKAYEQYF | TRBV7-6 | NA | NA | TRBJ2-7
TGTGCCAGCAGTGTCGGGAGGGGGAATGAGCAGTTCTTC | CASSVGRGNEQFF | TRBV6-1 | TRBD2 | NA | TRBJ2-1
TGTGCCAGCAGCCTACCAGGGACAGGGGGCTACGAGCAGTACTTC | CASSLPGTGGYEQYF | TRBV28 | TRBD1 | NA | TRBJ2-7
TGTGCCACTACAATTTTTAGGGGGGGGCGAGGGACTGAAGCTTTCTTT | CATTIFRGGRGTEAFF | TRBV19 | NA | NA | TRBJ1-1
TGCGCCAGCAGCCTAGGGCGGGCCCCCCACGGGACCGGGGAGCTGTTTTTT | CASSLGRAPHGTGELFF | TRBV5-1 | NA | NA | TRBJ2-2
TGTGCCAGCAGCGCACTTGGTGCTAGCGCAAACAATGAGCAGTTCTTC | CASSALGASANNEQFF | TRBV13 | NA | NA | TRBJ2-1
TGCGCCAGCAGTGGGGAGGGCGGGGAGCTGTTTTTT | CASSGEGGELFF | TRBV10-1 | TRBD2 | few | TRBJ2-2
TGCGCCAGCAGCTTGGCCGTGGACTATGGCCACACCTTC | CASSLAVDYGHTF | TRBV5-1 | NA | NA | TRBJ1-2
TGTGCCAGCTCGATCGGACAGGGCCTCCACAATGAGCAGTTCTTC | CASSIGQGLHNEQFF | TRBV11-3 | TRBD1 | NA | TRBJ2-1
TGTGCCAGTAGTATAGGCAGTCAGGTACCGCAGTTCTTC | CASSIGSQVPQFF | TRBV19 | NA | NA | TRBJ2-1
TGTGCCATACGACAGCCCACAGGGGCGAGGGAAGATACGCAGTATTTT | CAIRQPTGAREDTQYF | TRBV10-3 | TRBD1 | NA | TRBJ2-3
TGTGCCAGCAGTTTAATGCGGAACTATGGCTACACCTTC | CASSLMRNYGYTF | TRBV28 | NA | NA | TRBJ1-2
TGCGCCAGCAGCCAAGGTGAAAGCGGGAGTGATACGCAGTATTTT | CASSQGESGSDTQYF | TRBV4-1 | TRBD2 | NA | TRBJ2-3
TGTGCCAGCAGCCAGGGATCGCCCTACGAGCAGTACTTC | CASSQGSPYEQYF | TRBV14 | NA | NA | TRBJ2-7
TGCGCCAGCAGGGGCGGGAGCGGGAAAGATACGCAGTATTTT | CASRGGSGKDTQYF | TRBV5-1 | TRBD2 | NA | TRBJ2-3
TGTGCCAGCAGCGTCAGACAGGCAACTACCGGGGAGCTGTTTTTT | CASSVRQATTGELFF | TRBV9 | NA | once | TRBJ2-2
TGTGCCAGTAGTATAGCAGGACGGGAGCGCTCCTACAATGAGCAGTTCTTC | CASSIAGRERSYNEQFF | TRBV19 | NA | NA | TRBJ2-1